The sequence of this T cell receptor beta chain was determined in a study of shared clonotypes between healthy human individuals. In this sample, this clone turned up once. Germline values: CDR1 MGHDK, CDR2 SYGVNS. The CDR3 has 15 residues. Trimming cost V 3 bases and J 3 bases; bases outside gene matches: 4. Clones were read by immunoSEQ multiplex PCR, and TCRdb kept only the in-frame ones, dropping some. The sample contains about 2 million clones, approximately 95% of which appear only once. V gene TRBV25-1 combines with J gene TRBJ1-1, with 10 bases aligning to TRBD1. Source material: naive CD4+ T cells sorted from blood. Subset in this sample: CD45RA+ positively selected. This clonotype was sampled from a man between 18 and 29 years old in good health. CDR3 protein: CASSDTGTGDTEAFF. The DNA of the CDR3 is TGTGCCAGCAGTGATACCGGGACAGGGGACACTGAAGCTTTCTTT.